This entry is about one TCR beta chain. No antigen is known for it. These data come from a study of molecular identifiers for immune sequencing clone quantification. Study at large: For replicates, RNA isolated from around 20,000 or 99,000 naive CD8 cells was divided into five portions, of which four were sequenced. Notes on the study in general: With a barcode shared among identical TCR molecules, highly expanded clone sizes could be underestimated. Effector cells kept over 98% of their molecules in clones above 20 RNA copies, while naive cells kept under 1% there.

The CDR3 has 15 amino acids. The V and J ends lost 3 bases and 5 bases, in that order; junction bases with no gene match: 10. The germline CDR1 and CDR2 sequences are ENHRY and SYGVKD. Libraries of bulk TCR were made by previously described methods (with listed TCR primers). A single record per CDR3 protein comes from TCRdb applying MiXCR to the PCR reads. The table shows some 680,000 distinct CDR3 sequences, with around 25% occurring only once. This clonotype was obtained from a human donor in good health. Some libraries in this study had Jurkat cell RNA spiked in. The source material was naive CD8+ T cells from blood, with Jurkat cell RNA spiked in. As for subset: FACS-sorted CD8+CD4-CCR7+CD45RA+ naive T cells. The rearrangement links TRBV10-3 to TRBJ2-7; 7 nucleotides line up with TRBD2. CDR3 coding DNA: TGTGCCATCAGTGACCCCCCCAGGGCGGGGGACGAGCAGTACTTC. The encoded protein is CAISDPPRAGDEQYF.